A single sample gave rise to the 21 T cell receptor beta chains below, sequenced in a study of T cell responses to AZD1222 COVID-19 vaccine. Generated by immunoSEQ multiplex PCR, the TCRdb table keeps only in-frame clones and is missing some. This table holds over 110,000 clones, 80% to 95% found once. The sequencing here drew on peripheral blood, taken on day 0 of AZD1222 vaccination. The receptors originated from an adult in good health.

CDR3 protein: CASSGLAGGLPDTQYF. The CDR3 region has the DNA TGTGCCAGCAGCGGATTAGCGGGAGGACTCCCAGATACGCAGTATTTT. The rearrangement uses TRBV5-4 and TRBJ2-3; 10 nucleotides line up with TRBD2. V was clipped by 4 bases and J by 4 bases; unmatched bases: 9. Germline CDR1 and CDR2: SGHNT and YYREEE (reference sequence). The CDR3 is 16 residues long. The variable domain in full, with the rest retrieved from reference TRBV5-4 and TRBJ2-3, is ETGVTQSPTHLIKTRGQQVTLRCSSQSGHNTVSWYQQALGQGPQFIFQYYREEENGRGNFPPRFSGLQFPNYSSELNVNALELDDSALYLCASSGLAGGLPDTQYFGPGTRLTVL.

The rearrangement uses TRBV19 and TRBJ1-2; 9 nucleotides agree with TRBD1. The V gene's germline CDR1 is LNHDA and CDR2 SQIVND (reference sequence). The CDR3 is 17 residues long. V lost 5 bases, J lost 4 bases, and 14 bases stayed unmatched. As DNA, the CDR3 is TGTGCCAGTAGTCATCGGAGGGGACAGGGAAACTTCTATGGCTACACCTTC. Translation: CASSHRRGQGNFYGYTF.

The chain has TRBV18 and TRBJ1-2, with a possible D match to TRBD1 (5 bases). The V and J ends lost 3 bases and 5 bases respectively, with 16 bases between them. The CDR3 is 15 amino acids. Germline V gene lookup returns CDR1 KGHSH and CDR2 LQKENI. The CDR3 coding sequence is TGTGCCAGCTCACCGTCCGACAGCCGGGGATATGGCTACACCTTC. Protein product: CASSPSDSRGYGYTF. The variable domain in full, completed from reference TRBV18 and TRBJ1-2, reads NAGVMQNPRHLVRRRGQEARLRCSPMKGHSHVYWYRQLPEEGLKFMVYLQKENIIDESGMPKERFSAEFPKEGPSILRIQQVVRGDSAAYFCASSPSDSRGYGYTFGSGTRLTVV.

The V and J genes are TRBV27 and TRBJ1-2, with D unclear. V shed 3 bases and J shed 2 bases, with 13 bases lying between them. CDR1 and CDR2 from the germline V gene are MNHEY and SMNVEV (reference sequence). This CDR3 is 15 amino acids long. For the CDR3, the DNA is TGTGCCAGCAGTTTTTTGCGGGGAGGGAACTATGGCTACACCTTC. Encoded protein: CASSFLRGGNYGYTF.

This chain uses TRBV7-9 with TRBJ1-2, with D maybe TRBD1 (5 bases). Germline CDR1 SEHNR, CDR2 FQNEAQ (reference sequence). V was pared by 3 bases and J by 4 bases, with 12 bases between. The CDR3 contains 14 residues. This CDR3 is CASSLGTGVYGYTF. As DNA, the CDR3 is TGTGCCAGCAGCTTGGGGACGGGCGTCTATGGCTACACCTTC.

Here the CDR3 DNA reads TGTGCCTGGGCCGGGACGATAGGGGTCGAGCAGTACTTC. Translating it yields CAWAGTIGVEQYF. The rearrangement joins TRBV30 to TRBJ2-7; D is tentatively TRBD1 or TRBD2 (5 bases each). This CDR3 is built from 13 residues. Germline V gene sequence: CDR1 GTSNPN, CDR2 SVGIG (reference sequence). Trimming shortened V by 5 bases and J by 6 bases, and 17 bases separated the two germline ends.

The V call is TRBV6-2 or TRBV6-3, the J call TRBJ2-2, with 8 bases that match TRBD1. The V gene end was trimmed by 4 bases and the J gene end by 0 bases; junction bases not matched to a gene: 1. Germline assignment: CDR1 MNHEY and CDR2 SVGEGT. This CDR3 has 15 residues. Written as DNA, the CDR3 is TGTGCCAGCAGTTTACAGGGGGCGAACACCGGGGAGCTGTTTTTT. Translating it yields CASSLQGANTGELFF.

The V and J genes are TRBV2 and TRBJ1-2, with 9 bases aligning to TRBD1. The CDR3 loop spans 14 amino acids. V shed 7 bases and J 4 bases; nucleotides not matched to a gene: 7. Germline CDR1 is SNHLY and CDR2 is FYNNEI. The CDR3 coding sequence is TGTGCCAGCATCCCGGACAGGGGCGCCTATGGCTACACCTTC. Amino acid sequence: CASIPDRGAYGYTF. The whole variable domain, filled in from reference TRBV2 and TRBJ1-2, reads EPEVTQTPSHQVTQMGQEVILRCVPISNHLYFYWYRQILGQKVEFLVSFYNNEISEKSEIFDDQFSVERPDGSNFTLKIRSTKLEDSAMYFCASIPDRGAYGYTFGSGTRLTVV.

The CDR3 coding sequence is TGTGCCAGCAGCTTAGCGGGTGGGACAGGGTCGAGAAGCAATCAGCCCCAGCATTTT. It translates to CASSLAGGTGSRSNQPQHF. The chain employs TRBV7-9 and TRBJ1-5, with 9 bases identical to TRBD1. CDR3 length: 19 residues. Per germline, CDR1 SEHNR and CDR2 FQNEAQ (reference sequence). V lost 0 bases, J lost 1 base, and 10 bases stayed unmatched.

The chain uses TRBV2 and TRBJ1-2; D unclear. The CDR3 has 12 residues. Trimming shortened V by 5 bases and J by 5 bases, and 9 bases separated the two germline ends. CDR1 is SNHLY and CDR2 is FYNNEI in the germline V gene. CDR3 DNA: TGTGCCAGCAGTCTGGAAGCTTATGGCTACACCTTC. It specifies CASSLEAYGYTF.

The V and J genes are TRBV23-1 and TRBJ1-5, with TRBD1 matching over 7 bases. TRBV23-1 falls under the ORF class, with uncertain function. The V segment lost 2 bases and the J segment 6 bases; nucleotides outside the gene matches: 22. The CDR3 has 20 amino acids. In nucleotides, the CDR3 is TGCGCCAGCAGTCAACGCCGGGGACAGCGAATTCAGGGCGATCGTCAGCCCCAGCATTTT. Translating gives CASSQRRGQRIQGDRQPQHF.

This clone appeared once. The chain links TRBV10-3 to TRBJ2-7; the D gene is possibly TRBD2 (6 bases). Germline loops: CDR1 ENHRY, CDR2 SYGVKD. The CDR3 loop spans 16 amino acids. V was trimmed by 3 bases and J by 0 bases, leaving 15 bases between them. In nucleotides, the CDR3 is TGTGCCATCAGTGAAGGGGTAAGCGGGTTCTCCTACGAGCAGTACTTC. It yields the protein CAISEGVSGFSYEQYF.

This chain joins TRBV5-1 and TRBJ1-6; D remains unclear. Deletions cut 0 bases from V and 0 bases from J, with 16 bases between. This CDR3 is built from 19 residues. Germline assignment: CDR1 SGHRS and CDR2 YFSETQ. In DNA form, the CDR3 reads TGCGCCAGCAGCTTGGTCGGGGTTTGGGCCCACTCCTATAATTCACCCCTCCACTTT. Amino acids: CASSLVGVWAHSYNSPLHF.

The CDR3, as DNA: TGTGCCAGTTTAGGGGATCAAGAGACCCAGTACTTC. Translated, it gives CASLGDQETQYF. V and J are TRBV6-5 and TRBJ2-5, with D perhaps TRBD1 (5 bases). V lost 9 bases, J lost 2 bases, and 10 bases lay in between. This CDR3 contains 12 residues. The germline CDR1 and CDR2 sequences are MNHEY and SVGAGI.

Only one count was recorded for this clone. J is TRBJ2-4 and V is TRBV5-1, with 12 bases aligning to TRBD2. Germline trimming cut 0 bases from V and 6 bases from J; bases unmatched to any gene: 7. This CDR3 is built from 17 residues. Germline CDR1 SGHRS, CDR2 YFSETQ. The CDR3 DNA reads as TGCGCCAGCAGCTTGGCTCTAGCGGGAGGGCCTGTAAACATTCAGTACTTC. This translates into CASSLALAGGPVNIQYF.

The chain recombines TRBV4-1 with TRBJ1-5; no clear D gene. The CDR3 length is 15 residues. The germline V and J ends were trimmed by 6 bases and 1 base, with 13 bases remaining between them. Germline V gene sequence: CDR1 MGHRA, CDR2 YSYEKL. The DNA for the CDR3 is TGCGCCAGCAGAGATCGATTCGAAAGCAATCAGCCCCAGCATTTT. Translation: CASRDRFESNQPQHF.

The chain carries TRBV10-3 and TRBJ2-2; TRBD2 agrees at 11 bases. From germline, CDR1 is ENHRY and CDR2 SYGVKD. The CDR3 sequence is 14 residues long. The V segment lost 8 bases and the J segment 5 bases; nucleotides outside the gene matches: 4. CDR3 sequence reads: CAILAGGITGELFF. The CDR3 nucleotides read TGTGCCATCCTAGCGGGAGGTATTACCGGGGAGCTGTTTTTT.

The chain links TRBV12-5 to TRBJ1-4; tentative D call: TRBD1 (5 bases). This CDR3 contains 16 residues. Looked up from germline, CDR1 is LGHNT and CDR2 is FRNRAP. Trimming left V 0 bases short and J 7 bases short, with 15 bases between. The CDR3, as DNA: TGTGCTAGTGGTTTGGTACTGGGGGGAGGAGGTGAAAAACTGTTTTTT. Translation gives CASGLVLGGGGEKLFF.

This clone was counted a single time. The rearrangement uses TRBV7-2 and TRBJ2-3; no firm D call. Germline lookup yields CDR1 SGHTA and CDR2 FQGNSA. The CDR3 runs 13 residues. Trimming removed 11 bases at V and 5 bases at J, with 17 bases between. In DNA form, the CDR3 reads TGTGCCCCCCCGGGCAGAAAGGAAGATACGCAGTATTTT. This sequence encodes CAPPGRKEDTQYF. Full variable domain (rest looked up from reference TRBV7-2 and TRBJ2-3): GAGVSQSPSNKVTEKGKDVELRCDPISGHTALYWYRQSLGQGLEFLIYFQGNSAPDKSGLPSDRFSAERTGGSVSTLTIQRTQQEDSAVYLCAPPGRKEDTQYFGPGTRLTVL.

V is TRBV24-1 and J is TRBJ1-1; the D is unclear. Germline V lookup: CDR1 KGHDR, CDR2 SFDVKD. CDR3 length equals 14 residues. V was clipped by 8 bases and J by 1 base, with 13 bases between them. The CDR3 nucleotides are TGTGCCACCACGGACGGGCTCGGGAACACTGAAGCTTTCTTT. Translation: CATTDGLGNTEAFF.

In this sample, this clone turned up a few times. The gene calls are TRBV24-1 and TRBJ2-1; D may be TRBD1 (5 bases). Trimming took 5 bases from V and 5 from J, leaving 18 bases between them. CDR1 is KGHDR and CDR2 is SFDVKD in the germline V gene. CDR3 length equals 16 residues. The CDR3 DNA reads as TGTGCCACCAGTGGCGCCGGGCAGGGAACGGACAATGAGCAGTTCTTC. Residues: CATSGAGQGTDNEQFF.